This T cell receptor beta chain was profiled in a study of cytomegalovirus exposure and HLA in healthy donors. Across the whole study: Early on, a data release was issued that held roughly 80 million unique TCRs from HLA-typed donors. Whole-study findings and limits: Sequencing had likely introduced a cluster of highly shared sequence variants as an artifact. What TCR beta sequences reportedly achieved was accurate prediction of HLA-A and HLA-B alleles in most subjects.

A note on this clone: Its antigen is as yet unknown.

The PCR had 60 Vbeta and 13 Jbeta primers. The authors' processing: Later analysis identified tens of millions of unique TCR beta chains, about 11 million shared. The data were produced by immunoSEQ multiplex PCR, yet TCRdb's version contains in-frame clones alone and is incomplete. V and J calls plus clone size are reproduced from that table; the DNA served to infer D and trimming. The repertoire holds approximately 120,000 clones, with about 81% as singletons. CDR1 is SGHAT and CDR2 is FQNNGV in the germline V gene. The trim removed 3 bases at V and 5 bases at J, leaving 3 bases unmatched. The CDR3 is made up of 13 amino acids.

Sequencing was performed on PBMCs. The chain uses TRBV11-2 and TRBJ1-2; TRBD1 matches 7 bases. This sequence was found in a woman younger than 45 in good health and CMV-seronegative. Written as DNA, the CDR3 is TGTGCCAGCAGCTTGGGACAGCATTATGGCTACACCTTC. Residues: CASSLGQHYGYTF.